A selection of T cell receptor beta chains follows, all from one sample in a study of tumor and adjacent non-tumor tissue in lung cancer. TCRdb reanalysed the multiplex PCR reads using MiXCR and keeps one entry per CDR3 protein. The table records tens of thousands of distinct CDR3 sequences, around 67% of them present only once. The sample consisted of distant non-tumor lung tissue. The receptors were gathered from a woman aged 40 to 50 with non-small cell lung cancer. The conserved cysteine and the conserved F or W are not part of the CDR3 here. D genes are given only for firm matches.

j_call | d_call | v_call | cdr3_aa
TRBJ2-1 | TRBD1 | TRBV11-1 | AISQGAVTWNGQF
TRBJ2-3 | TRBD1 | TRBV30 | AWSPGTGADTQY
TRBJ2-2 | TRBD2 | TRBV6-5 | DSSYSKLAGVTTGEPF
TRBJ1-6 | TRBD1 | TRBV6-5 | VSSFGQDRDNSPLH
TRBJ2-7 | NA | TRBV6-1 | ASSLPGLAYEQY
TRBJ2-7 | NA | TRBV21-1 | ASSPRTGEQY
TRBJ2-1 | TRBD2 | TRBV28 | ASSALGRTFYNEQF
TRBJ2-1 | NA | TRBV4-1 | ASSEITSSNEQF
TRBJ2-1 | TRBD2 | TRBV29-1 | SVISGSVYEQF
TRBJ2-7 | NA | TRBV5-5 | ASKPTVSYEQY
TRBJ1-1 | TRBD1 | TRBV29-1 | SVLQGTTEAF
TRBJ2-5 | TRBD2 | TRBV6-1 | ASTPGGDLQTQY
TRBJ2-3 | NA | TRBV6-1 | VGESGCRIGTQY
TRBJ2-2 | NA | TRBV5-4 | ASSSLPPGNTGELF
TRBJ2-1 | TRBD1 | TRBV11-2 | SSGPRTGYDEQF
TRBJ2-2 | TRBD1 | TRBV11-2 | ASSLRDRSYTGELF
TRBJ1-1 | NA | TRBV29-1 | CVEGGGQITEAL
TRBJ1-1 | NA | TRBV7-9 | ASSLDLDIEAF
TRBJ2-7 | TRBD1 | TRBV5-5 | ASKPGTDYEQY
TRBJ2-1 | TRBD2 | TRBV10-3 | AISENSGIENEQF
TRBJ2-7 | NA | TRBV7-8 | VRILGGVTYEQY
TRBJ2-2 | TRBD1 | TRBV7-9 | ASSLGRTGKDGELF
TRBJ2-3 | NA | TRBV11-2 | ASSLGAGPTDMQY
TRBJ1-4 | TRBD1 | TRBV15 | ATSREGGAYLF
TRBJ2-5 | TRBD1 | TRBV24-1 | ATSDPVTGGPRTQY
TRBJ2-1 | NA | TRBV4-2 | ACSQEDRINNEQF
TRBJ2-2 | NA | TRBV6-6 | ASARDNTRELS
TRBJ2-7 | TRBD2 | TRBV4-1 | ASSQAGTSGTYEEY
TRBJ2-1 | TRBD2 | TRBV20-1 | SARSLGRGGSGGIYNEQF
TRBJ1-2 | NA | TRBV2 | ASSDVRASDYGYT
TRBJ1-3 | TRBD1 | TRBV5-1 | ASSWGQGILGNTIY